What follows is one T cell receptor (beta chain) and its context. With a much larger clone just one base away, this may be a read error. The same CDR3 is also encoded by other DNA sequences in this sample. In the source study's methods: Quantification of nucleated cells was approximated via reference gene primer amplification. Some clones are missing from TCRdb's copy, which holds only in-frame ones; the method was immunoSEQ multiplex PCR. V, J and clone size were drawn from that table, and D and trimming were deduced from the DNA. Counted here are about 65,000 clones, about 82% occurring once; the ten biggest clones make up more than 40%. The sample is drawn from a study of blood T cell repertoires in COVID-19. Study at large: Samples taken during acute and convalescent COVID-19 were collected in the United States, Italy and Spain. T cells, B-cell-depleted T cells, or PBMCs supplied cDNA or gDNA.

This CDR3 has 16 residues. Germline trimming cut 3 bases from V and 3 bases from J; bases unmatched to any gene: 10. From germline, CDR1 is MNHNS and CDR2 SASEGT. The TCR comes from a human donor in a cohort sampled during active COVID-19. Sequencing was performed on peripheral blood. This sequence joins TRBV6-1 and TRBJ2-7, with 8 bases lining up with TRBD1. CDR3 in amino acids: CASSDTHLTGGYEQYF. The CDR3 DNA sequence: TGTGCCAGCAGTGATACGCACCTCACAGGGGGCTACGAGCAGTACTTC.